Presented here are 7 T cell receptor beta chains from one specimen sequenced in a study of blood T cell repertoires in COVID-19. Generated by immunoSEQ multiplex PCR, the TCRdb table keeps only in-frame clones and is missing some. This sample has approximately 350,000 clones, with 91% found just once. The source material was peripheral blood. These receptors were taken from a woman under 30 who had recovered from COVID-19.

The chain uses TRBV7-9 and TRBJ2-3, with 10 bases matching TRBD1. This CDR3 region has 15 residues. The ends lost 5 bases at V and 3 bases at J; junction bases unmatched: 5. CDR1 is SEHNR and CDR2 is FQNEAQ in the germline V gene (reference sequence). The CDR3 protein is CASSRMGQGTDTQYF. In DNA, the CDR3 is TGTGCCAGCAGCCGTATGGGACAGGGGACAGATACGCAGTATTTT.

This chain links TRBV13 with TRBJ1-1; no clear D. Trimming stripped 7 bases from V and 0 bases from J, with 18 bases between. CDR1 and CDR2 from the germline V gene are PRHDT and FYEKMQ (reference sequence). The CDR3 is made up of 16 amino acids. The DNA of the CDR3 is TGTGCCAGCACCAAAACGTGGCCCGACATGAACACTGAAGCTTTCTTT. This gives the protein CASTKTWPDMNTEAFF. Based on the CDR3 plus reference TRBV13 and TRBJ1-1, the full variable domain is AAGVIQSPRHLIKEKRETATLKCYPIPRHDTVYWYQQGPGQDPQFLISFYEKMQSDKGSIPDRFSAQQFSDYHSELNMSSLELGDSALYFCASTKTWPDMNTEAFFGQGTRLTVV.

This rearrangement joins TRBV5-1 to TRBJ2-5; tentative D call: TRBD2 (5 bases). V lost 1 base to trimming and J lost 2 bases, with 9 bases between them. CDR1 SGHRS and CDR2 YFSETQ come from the germline V gene. The CDR3 contains 14 residues. The CDR3 sequence is CASSLNTGQETQYF. CDR3 in DNA: TGCGCCAGCAGCTTGAATACGGGGCAAGAGACCCAGTACTTC.

The chain links TRBV5-1 to TRBJ1-4; 9 bases align to TRBD1. The CDR3 is 14 amino acids. In germline, CDR1 is SGHRS, CDR2 YFSETQ. Trimming cost V 5 bases and J 7 bases; bases outside gene matches: 6. The CDR3 is CASRPGQGIEKLFF. The CDR3 nucleotides are TGCGCCAGCAGGCCAGGACAGGGGATTGAAAAACTGTTTTTT.

The rearrangement joins TRBV2 to TRBJ2-1; 8 nucleotides line up with TRBD2. V lost 4 bases and J lost 5; bases outside the gene matches: 4. The germline V gene encodes CDR1 SNHLY and CDR2 FYNNEI. CDR3 length: 14 residues. This CDR3 reads CASSVDGRDNEQFF. The CDR3 nucleotides are TGTGCCAGCAGTGTTGACGGGAGGGACAATGAGCAGTTCTTC.

The chain combines TRBV9 with TRBJ1-2, with TRBD1 matching over 9 bases. This CDR3 is 16 amino acids long. Germline trimming cut 4 bases from V and 5 bases from J; bases unmatched to any gene: 12. Per germline, CDR1 SGDLS and CDR2 YYNGEE. The CDR3 region is CASSRGRDRAFYGYTF. In DNA form, the CDR3 reads TGTGCCAGCAGCCGGGGGAGGGACAGGGCCTTTTATGGCTACACCTTC.

This clone was observed a few times. The V and J genes are TRBV30 and TRBJ1-6; 7 positions match TRBD1. Germline V gene data show CDR1 as GTSNPN and CDR2 as SVGIG (reference sequence). The V gene end was trimmed by 3 bases and the J gene end by 5 bases; junction bases not matched to a gene: 4. The CDR3 is 14 residues long. For the CDR3, the DNA is TGTGCCTGGAGCCGAGGACAGGATAATTCACCCCTCCACTTT. Its protein product is CAWSRGQDNSPLHF.